Listed here is a single TCR beta chain. Alongside a J-beta primer mix, a sample-barcoded 5' primer served in a second PCR lasting roughly 7 to 11 cycles. TCRdb re-called the 5' RACE reads through MiXCR, storing one row per CDR3 protein. Of more than 650,000 distinct CDR3 sequences in the sample, 20% to 25% were seen once. The source of the sample is a study of blood T cells in healthy people across ages. The germline V gene encodes CDR1 LNHNV and CDR2 YYDKDF (reference sequence). V was pared by 1 base and J by 0 bases, with 6 bases between. The CDR3 sequence is 15 residues long. Ranging in age from about 6 to 95, the donors were healthy Caucasian individuals from Russia.

The clonotype originates from a man aged 65 to 85 in good health. The chain couples TRBV15 to TRBJ2-2; no clear D gene. Sequencing was done on a sample of blood. The CDR3 sequence: CATSRVAANTGELFF. CDR3 bases: TGTGCCACCAGCAGAGTTGCGGCGAACACCGGGGAGCTGTTTTTT.